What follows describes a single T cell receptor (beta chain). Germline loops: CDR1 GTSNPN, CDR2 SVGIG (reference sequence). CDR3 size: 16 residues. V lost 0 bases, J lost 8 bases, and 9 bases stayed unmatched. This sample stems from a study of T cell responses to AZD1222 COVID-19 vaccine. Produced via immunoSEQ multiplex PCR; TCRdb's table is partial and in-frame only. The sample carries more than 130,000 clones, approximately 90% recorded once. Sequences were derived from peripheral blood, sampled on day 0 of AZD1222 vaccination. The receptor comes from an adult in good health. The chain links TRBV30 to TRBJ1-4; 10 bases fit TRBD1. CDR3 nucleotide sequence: TGTGCCTGGAGTGTCCCCTGGGACAGGGGTGGAGAAAAACTGTTTTTT. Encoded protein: CAWSVPWDRGGEKLFF.